This TCR beta chain was identified during a study of blood T cell repertoires in COVID-19. From germline, CDR1 is SGHDT and CDR2 YYEEEE. The V and J ends lost 0 bases and 9 bases, in that order; junction bases with no gene match: 13. CDR3 length: 17 residues. Assay used: immunoSEQ multiplex PCR; TCRdb lists only in-frame clones, some missing. The table lists approximately 430,000 clones, roughly 90% of them singletons. The source of this sequence is a woman aged 25 to 39 with active or convalescent COVID-19. V is TRBV5-6 and J is TRBJ2-1; TRBD2 matches at 9 bases. The sequencing input was peripheral blood. The CDR3 loop reads CASSLASSSGVVGEQFF. The CDR3 DNA follows: TGTGCCAGCAGCTTGGCGTCGTCTAGCGGGGTTGTAGGTGAGCAGTTCTTC.